The 30 T cell receptor beta chains given below trace back to one sample, sequenced in a study of blood T cell repertoires in COVID-19. Clones were sequenced by immunoSEQ multiplex PCR, and TCRdb holds only the in-frame ones, with some missing. This table holds a few hundred thousand clones, roughly 86% found once. Sequenced: peripheral blood. These receptors came from a woman aged 25 to 39 who had recovered from COVID-19.

The V gene is TRBV28, the J gene TRBJ2-6, with TRBD1 matching 7 bases. CDR1 and CDR2 from the germline V gene are MDHEN and SYDVKM. The J segment lost 2 bases and the V segment lost 3 bases, leaving 4 bases of the junction unmatched. The length of the CDR3 is 16 residues. The DNA of the CDR3 is TGTGCCAGCAGTTTCCATACAGGGGCTGGGGCCAACGTCCTGACTTTC. As protein: CASSFHTGAGANVLTF.

The CDR3 DNA reads TGTGCCAGCACTCCAGGGTTTACGTTCCACGAGCAGTACTTC. Translating gives CASTPGFTFHEQYF. V is TRBV6-5 and J is TRBJ2-7, with a possible D match to TRBD1 (5 bases). Germline V gene lookup returns CDR1 MNHEY and CDR2 SVGAGI. This CDR3 contains 14 residues. The ends were cut back, 7 bases at V and 5 bases at J, with 18 bases in the middle.

The rearrangement joins TRBV10-3 to TRBJ2-5, with 9 bases that match TRBD1. CDR3 length: 14 residues. V lost 7 bases and J lost 5; bases outside the gene matches: 8. Germline CDR1 reads ENHRY; CDR2 reads SYGVKD. The CDR3 here is CAINSGQGGETQYF. CDR3 sequence (DNA): TGTGCCATCAATTCGGGACAGGGTGGTGAGACCCAGTACTTC.

This clone showed up many times. This chain uses TRBV18 with TRBJ2-3, with D uncertain. Germline loops: CDR1 KGHSH, CDR2 LQKENI. The CDR3 totals 13 residues. Trimming stripped 0 bases from V and 7 bases from J, with 8 bases between. DNA for the CDR3: TGTGCCAGCTCACCACCCCAGCGTTATACGCAGTATTTT. It is translated as CASSPPQRYTQYF.

CDR3 nucleotides: TGCAGCGTGGAAACAGGGTCGACGAACACCGGGGAGCTGTTTTTT. Its translation is CSVETGSTNTGELFF. The chain recombines TRBV29-1 with TRBJ2-2; weak D call: TRBD1 (6 bases). V shed 6 bases and J shed 0 bases, with 14 bases lying between them. The germline V gene encodes CDR1 SQVTM and CDR2 ANQGSEA. The CDR3 totals 15 residues.

The V call is TRBV2, the J call TRBJ2-1; D perhaps matches TRBD2 (5 bases). Trimming shortened V by 5 bases and J by 8 bases, and 22 bases separated the two germline ends. Per germline, CDR1 SNHLY and CDR2 FYNNEI. The CDR3 covers 16 residues. CDR3 in DNA: TGTGCCAGCAGTTCTTTTTCGGGTTCGAGCGGCTATGAGCAGTTCTTC. Amino acids: CASSSFSGSSGYEQFF.

The chain has TRBV28 and TRBJ1-1; 10 bases agree with TRBD1. From germline, CDR1 is MDHEN and CDR2 SYDVKM. V lost 3 bases and J lost 6; bases outside the gene matches: 10. This CDR3 spans 16 amino acids. CDR3 DNA: TGTGCCAGCAGTTTGTCGGGGGGACAGGGGATGTCTGAAGCTTTCTTT. Amino acid sequence: CASSLSGGQGMSEAFF.

This chain uses TRBV2 with TRBJ2-2; 13 bases agree with TRBD2. Trimming removed 6 bases from V and 3 bases from J; junction bases left unmatched: 1. Germline assignment: CDR1 SNHLY and CDR2 FYNNEI. This CDR3 comprises 15 residues. CDR3 sequence reads: CASRGLAGYTGELFF. The CDR3 nucleotides read TGTGCCAGCAGGGGACTAGCGGGGTACACCGGGGAGCTGTTTTTT.

The rearrangement uses TRBV4-1 and TRBJ1-2; tentative D call: TRBD1 (5 bases). From germline, CDR1 is MGHRA and CDR2 YSYEKL. The CDR3 spans 18 residues. The V and J ends lost 0 bases and 0 bases respectively, with 17 bases between them. The CDR3 sequence: CASSQDGAGRSSNYGYTF. The CDR3 nucleotides read TGCGCCAGCAGCCAAGATGGGGCAGGGCGATCATCTAACTATGGCTACACCTTC.

The genes are TRBV27 and TRBJ1-1; no clear D gene. Germline assignment: CDR1 MNHEY and CDR2 SMNVEV (reference sequence). There are 15 residues in the CDR3. Trimming left V 8 bases short and J 8 bases short, with 24 bases between. CDR3 in DNA: TGTGCCAGCGGATTCACTATCGGAGGCTCTCTGGAAGCTTTCTTT. This gives the protein CASGFTIGGSLEAFF.

This sequence joins TRBV11-2 and TRBJ2-1, with TRBD2 identical over 15 bases. The CDR3 spans 15 residues. The V and J ends lost 5 bases and 7 bases, in that order; junction bases with no gene match: 3. CDR1 SGHAT and CDR2 FQNNGV come from the germline V gene. The CDR3 is CASSPGTSGRNEQFF. As DNA, the CDR3 is TGTGCCAGCAGCCCCGGGACTAGCGGGAGGAATGAGCAGTTCTTC.

This chain joins TRBV6-5 and TRBJ2-2; D unresolved. The germline V gene has CDR1 MNHEY and CDR2 SVGAGI. V lost 7 bases and J 1 base, leaving 10 bases between the germline ends. This CDR3 is built from 14 residues. CDR3 nucleotide sequence: TGTGCCAGCAAACGCGATCTGAACACCGGGGAGCTGTTTTTT. Its protein is CASKRDLNTGELFF.

The chain couples TRBV3-1 (or the pseudogene TRBV3-2) to TRBJ1-2, with 9 bases identical to TRBD1. The length of the CDR3 is 14 residues. V lost 5 bases to trimming and J lost 7 bases; unmatched junction nucleotides: 8. Germline V gene lookup returns CDR1 LGHDT and CDR2 YNNKEL (reference sequence). CDR3 sequence (DNA): TGTGCCAGCAGCGCACGGGACAGGGCGGGTGGCTACACCTTC. Translating it yields CASSARDRAGGYTF.

The V and J genes are TRBV6-2 or TRBV6-3 and TRBJ2-5, with TRBD1 identical over 9 bases. CDR3 length: 13 residues. Looked up from germline, CDR1 is MNHEY and CDR2 is SVGEGT. V lost 5 bases to trimming and J lost 2 bases; unmatched junction nucleotides: 0. CDR3 nucleotide sequence: TGTGCCAGCAGTGACAGGGGGCAAGAGACCCAGTACTTC. Translating gives CASSDRGQETQYF.

The genes are TRBV6-5 and TRBJ2-1; D not certain. CDR3 length: 16 residues. Per germline, CDR1 MNHEY and CDR2 SVGAGI. The V gene lost 0 bases and the J gene lost 6 bases, with 15 bases spanning the gap. CDR3 protein: CASSYSSLLGPNEQFF. The CDR3 coding sequence is TGTGCCAGCAGTTACTCGAGTTTGCTCGGTCCCAATGAGCAGTTCTTC.

The chain couples TRBV28 to TRBJ2-1; 7 bases align to TRBD2. J gave up 1 base and V 4 bases, and 13 bases lay outside the gene matches. CDR1 is MDHEN, CDR2 SYDVKM, per germline. CDR3 size: 18 residues. The CDR3, as DNA: TGTGCCAGCAGTTGGCTAGCGGACTCTCGGAAGTCCTACAATGAGCAGTTCTTC. Protein: CASSWLADSRKSYNEQFF.

This clone was counted only a few times. This chain uses TRBV7-9 with TRBJ1-1; no definite D call. The V end was cut by 2 bases, the J end by 0 bases, with 4 bases between. The germline gives CDR1 SEHNR, CDR2 FQNEAQ (reference sequence). The CDR3 is made up of 13 amino acids. Here the CDR3 DNA reads TGTGCCAGCAGCTTACAGGTGAACACTGAAGCTTTCTTT. Residues: CASSLQVNTEAFF. Supplemented by reference TRBV7-9 and TRBJ1-1, the full variable domain reads DTGVSQNPRHKITKRGQNVTFRCDPISEHNRLYWYRQTLGQGPEFLTYFQNEAQLEKSRLLSDRFSAERPKGSFSTLEIQRTEQGDSAMYLCASSLQVNTEAFFGQGTRLTVV.

V gene TRBV25-1 combines with J gene TRBJ2-2; D might be TRBD1 (6 bases). The germline V gene encodes CDR1 MGHDK and CDR2 SYGVNS. The CDR3 is made up of 13 amino acids. V was cut by 7 bases and J by 5 bases, with 11 bases left in between. CDR3: CASTRGATGELFF. The CDR3 DNA sequence: TGTGCCAGCACCAGGGGAGCAACCGGGGAGCTGTTTTTT.

The rearrangement uses TRBV7-2 and TRBJ1-4; D might be TRBD1 (5 bases). This CDR3 spans 15 amino acids. Germline lookup yields CDR1 SGHTA and CDR2 FQGNSA. The ends were cut back, 0 bases at V and 4 bases at J, with 9 bases in the middle. The CDR3, as DNA: TGTGCCAGCAGCTTAGCGGAGGGGAATAATGAAAAACTGTTTTTT. This translates into CASSLAEGNNEKLFF.

The rearrangement uses TRBV14 and TRBJ2-3; 7 bases agree with TRBD2. The germline V gene encodes CDR1 SGHDN and CDR2 FVKESK. The CDR3 totals 16 residues. The trim removed 1 base at V and 4 bases at J, leaving 8 bases unmatched. CDR3: CASSQGSGGSPDTQYF. CDR3 bases: TGTGCCAGCAGCCAAGGGTCGGGAGGTAGCCCAGATACGCAGTATTTT.

The chain is built from TRBV11-3 and TRBJ2-2; 8 bases map to TRBD2. The junction had 5 bases not matched to a gene; V was cut back by 3 bases and J by 2 bases. The V gene's germline CDR1 is SGHNT and CDR2 YENEEA. This CDR3 has 16 amino acids. The CDR3 loop is CASSFVLAGNTGELFF. The CDR3 DNA reads TGTGCCAGCAGCTTTGTCCTAGCGGGCAACACCGGGGAGCTGTTTTTT.

This clone was picked up one time. J is TRBJ1-1 and V is TRBV3-1 (or the pseudogene TRBV3-2), with D possibly being TRBD1 (6 bases). This CDR3 spans 14 amino acids. Per germline, CDR1 LGHDT and CDR2 YNNKEL (reference sequence). Deletions cut 4 bases from V and 1 base from J, with 10 bases between. The CDR3 region is CASSRGQSNTEAFF. Written as DNA, the CDR3 is TGTGCCAGCAGCCGGGGACAATCGAACACTGAAGCTTTCTTT.

CDR3 region: CASSMISGGYEQYF. In DNA form, the CDR3 reads TGTGCCAGTAGTATGATTAGCGGGGGCTACGAGCAGTACTTC. The J gene is TRBJ2-7, the V gene TRBV19; 9 nucleotides line up with TRBD2. Looked up from germline, CDR1 is LNHDA and CDR2 is SQIVND (reference sequence). V gave up 3 bases and J gave up 3 bases; unmatched junction bases: 3. The CDR3 has 14 residues. Based on the CDR3 plus reference TRBV19 and TRBJ2-7, the full variable domain is DGGITQSPKYLFRKEGQNVTLSCEQNLNHDAMYWYRQDPGQGLRLIYYSQIVNDFQKGDIAEGYSVSREKKESFPLTVTSAQKNPTAFYLCASSMISGGYEQYFGPGTRLTVT.

The chain combines TRBV27 with TRBJ2-7, with TRBD2 as a possible D gene (6 bases). The ends were cut back, 6 bases at V and 6 bases at J, with 15 bases in the middle. The CDR3 has 13 amino acids. Germline V gives CDR1 MNHEY, CDR2 SMNVEV (reference sequence). The CDR3 region is CASRTWGGIEQYF. Here the CDR3 DNA reads TGTGCCAGCAGAACTTGGGGCGGGATCGAGCAGTACTTC.

The table lists this clone with a count of one. Relative to the germline gene, one junction end is altered; a read error may explain this. The genes are TRBV18 and TRBJ1-2, with D maybe TRBD1 (6 bases). The germline gives CDR1 KGHSH, CDR2 LQKENI. The CDR3 runs 14 residues. The CDR3 bases are TGTGCCAGCTCAGATGGGACAACTAATTATGGCTACACCTTC. Translating gives CASSDGTTNYGYTF.

The chain links TRBV5-1 to TRBJ1-4, with a tentative D call TRBD1 (5 bases). CDR1 is SGHRS and CDR2 is YFSETQ in the germline V gene. The V gene lost 4 bases and the J gene lost 8 bases, with 12 bases spanning the gap. The CDR3 runs 13 residues. The chain's CDR3 is CASSAGGREKLFF. The CDR3 DNA reads TGCGCCAGCAGCGCCGGGGGGAGGGAAAAACTGTTTTTT.

The rearrangement joins TRBV7-8 to TRBJ1-2, with a possible D match to TRBD1 (5 bases). V lost 7 bases and J lost 8, with 17 bases in between. The CDR3 is 13 amino acids. Germline loops: CDR1 SGHVS, CDR2 FQNEAQ. The CDR3 here is CASTVDTQRGYTF. CDR3 DNA sequence: TGTGCCAGCACCGTGGACACTCAGCGCGGCTACACCTTC.

This chain uses TRBV6-2 or TRBV6-3 with TRBJ2-7; TRBD2 matches at 9 bases. The CDR3 is made up of 15 amino acids. V was pared by 0 bases and J by 6 bases, with 6 bases of the junction left unmatched. Per germline, CDR1 MNHEY and CDR2 SVGEGT. In nucleotides, the CDR3 is TGTGCCAGCAGTTACTCTAGCGGGAGAGTCCCCGAGCAGTACTTC. As protein: CASSYSSGRVPEQYF.

This chain connects TRBV20-1 to TRBJ2-7; D might be TRBD2 (6 bases). The V and J ends lost 3 bases and 3 bases respectively, with 6 bases between them. Germline loops: CDR1 DFQATT, CDR2 SNEGSKA (reference sequence). This CDR3 has 11 residues. The CDR3 sequence: CSASGGYEQYF. The DNA for the CDR3 is TGCAGTGCTAGCGGGGGCTACGAGCAGTACTTC.

The rearrangement uses TRBV19 and TRBJ1-5, with D uncertain. The V end was cut by 5 bases, the J end by 2 bases, with 13 bases between. This CDR3 is 15 amino acids long. CDR1 is LNHDA and CDR2 is SQIVND in the germline V gene (reference sequence). CDR3 in DNA: TGTGCCAGTAGTGGCGGGCCTTGGGGCAATCAGCCCCAGCATTTT. Amino acids: CASSGGPWGNQPQHF.